The 23 T cell receptor beta chains in this list originate from one sample, sequenced in a study of T cells after yellow fever vaccination. TCRdb re-called the 5' RACE reads with MiXCR, one entry per CDR3 protein. The sample has about 630,000 distinct CDR3 sequences, approximately 13% seen once. The sequenced sample was PBMCs, obtained on the day of the yellow fever booster vaccination. The receptors stem from a man between 25 and 39 years old who received the YFV17D yellow fever vaccine.

The genes are TRBV11-2 and TRBJ2-5; D possibly uses TRBD1 or TRBD2 (5 bases each). V lost 1 base and J 5 bases, leaving 17 bases between the germline ends. The CDR3 contains 16 residues. CDR1 SGHAT and CDR2 FQNNGV come from the germline V gene. CDR3 region: CASSLAGRGVIETQYF. The CDR3 DNA follows: TGTGCCAGCAGCTTAGCTGGTAGAGGGGTGATTGAGACCCAGTACTTC.

This clonotype was picked up a small number of times. The CDR3 protein is CASNLNWGNEQFF. CDR3 DNA: TGTGCCAGCAATCTCAACTGGGGCAATGAGCAGTTCTTC. The chain is built from TRBV6-1 and TRBJ2-1; unclear D gene. V was cut by 7 bases and J by 6 bases, with 13 bases left in between. Germline V CDR1 and CDR2: MNHNS, SASEGT. This CDR3 region has 13 residues.

The genes are TRBV11-2 and TRBJ2-3; D not certain. CDR3 size: 15 residues. In germline, CDR1 is SGHAT, CDR2 FQNNGV. The ends were cut back, 5 bases at V and 4 bases at J, with 16 bases in the middle. The CDR3 sequence is CASSPRFTTSDTQYF. CDR3 in DNA: TGTGCCAGCAGCCCCCGGTTTACTACATCAGATACGCAGTATTTT.

V is TRBV5-1 and J is TRBJ2-5; D remains unclear. The CDR3 contains 14 residues. Trimming took off 4 bases at V and 1 base at J, with 11 bases between the two ends. The V gene's germline CDR1 is SGHRS and CDR2 YFSETQ. The CDR3 protein is CASSPGSPQETQYF. The CDR3 region has the DNA TGCGCCAGCAGCCCTGGGTCACCCCAAGAGACCCAGTACTTC.

This clonotype has at least ten counts. The rearrangement joins TRBV28 to TRBJ2-2, with 9 bases aligning to TRBD2. CDR1 and CDR2 from the germline V gene are MDHEN and SYDVKM. V was pared by 5 bases and J by 5 bases, with 9 bases of the junction left unmatched. The CDR3 has 16 residues. The DNA of the CDR3 is TGTGCCAGCAGTCCCCCACTAGCGGGTTTAACCGGGGAGCTGTTTTTT. Residues: CASSPPLAGLTGELFF.

V gene TRBV19 combines with J gene TRBJ2-3, with 10 positions matching TRBD2. This CDR3 has 19 amino acids. Per germline, CDR1 LNHDA and CDR2 SQIVND (reference sequence). V gave up 3 bases and J gave up 5 bases; unmatched junction bases: 17. CDR3 sequence reads: CASSILASGSSMQGDTQYF. CDR3 nucleotide sequence: TGTGCCAGTAGTATTTTGGCTAGCGGGAGCTCAATGCAGGGAGATACGCAGTATTTT.

In its sample, this clonotype was seen a few times. The chain combines TRBV20-1 with TRBJ1-4; D call uncertain. Germline loops: CDR1 DFQATT, CDR2 SNEGSKA (reference sequence). V gave up 5 bases and J gave up 7 bases, with 8 bases separating them. CDR3 size: 11 residues. CDR3 region: CSADHGEKLFF. CDR3 in DNA: TGCAGTGCTGACCATGGTGAAAAACTGTTTTTT.

This clonotype was observed a few times. CDR3 sequence: CASSGNAAGTTGELFF. As DNA, the CDR3 is TGCGCCAGCAGCGGTAATGCGGCGGGAACCACCGGGGAGCTGTTTTTT. This sequence joins TRBV5-1 and TRBJ2-2, with D possibly TRBD2 on 6 matching bases. Germline V gives CDR1 SGHRS, CDR2 YFSETQ. Trimming left V 4 bases short and J 4 bases short, with 17 bases between. There are 16 residues in the CDR3.

This clonotype turned up a few times. The chain recombines TRBV20-1 with TRBJ2-5, with TRBD2 identical over 13 bases. This CDR3 is 16 amino acids long. V was clipped by 5 bases and J by 5 bases; unmatched bases: 11. The V gene's germline CDR1 is DFQATT and CDR2 SNEGSKA (reference sequence). The CDR3 DNA reads TGCAGTGCTTTCCCCCGGACTAGCGGGAGTAGGGAGACCCAGTACTTC. This encodes CSAFPRTSGSRETQYF.

This clonotype has more than one count but fewer than ten. The chain combines TRBV7-2 with TRBJ1-1; no firm D call. The CDR3 covers 13 residues. The germline V and J ends were trimmed by 5 bases and 7 bases, with 14 bases remaining between them. Germline assignment: CDR1 SGHTA and CDR2 FQGNSA. CDR3 nucleotide sequence: TGTGCCAGCAGCCCGACTACGAGGCTTGAAGCTTTCTTT. Protein product: CASSPTTRLEAFF.

The chain has TRBV2 and TRBJ1-2; a possible D gene is TRBD1 (6 bases). The V gene's germline CDR1 is SNHLY and CDR2 FYNNEI. The V gene lost 6 bases and the J gene lost 4 bases, with 15 bases spanning the gap. CDR3 length equals 14 residues. The chain's CDR3 is CASREAGVVYGYTF. The CDR3 coding sequence is TGTGCCAGCAGAGAGGCAGGGGTTGTCTATGGCTACACCTTC.

This chain links TRBV30 with TRBJ2-7, with D perhaps being TRBD1 or TRBD2 (5 bases each). The V and J ends lost 0 bases and 3 bases respectively, with 12 bases between them. The CDR3 runs 14 residues. Germline V lookup: CDR1 GTSNPN, CDR2 SVGIG (reference sequence). The CDR3 nucleotides read TGTGCCTGGAGTGTACCGGGGCGGAACTACGAGCAGTACTTC. Translated: CAWSVPGRNYEQYF.

This clonotype was seen a handful of times. The V and J genes are TRBV2 and TRBJ2-5, with D possibly being TRBD2 (6 bases). V lost 7 bases and J lost 6, with 21 bases in between. Germline V gives CDR1 SNHLY, CDR2 FYNNEI. The CDR3 is 15 amino acids. CDR3 protein: CASTTLGAGGQTQYF. The CDR3 bases are TGTGCCAGCACTACCCTCGGAGCTGGAGGGCAGACCCAGTACTTC.

The chain combines TRBV12-3 or TRBV12-4 with TRBJ2-3; D not certain. The CDR3 loop spans 15 amino acids. V lost 3 bases to trimming and J lost 6 bases, with 16 bases between them. The CDR3 reads CASSFLIGPADTQYF. CDR3 in DNA: TGTGCCAGCAGTTTTTTAATAGGGCCAGCGGATACGCAGTATTTT.

This clonotype was counted at least ten times. CDR3 in DNA: TGTGCCAGCTCACCAGGGGGAGACGAGACCCAGTACTTC. Amino acids: CASSPGGDETQYF. The chain couples TRBV18 to TRBJ2-5; TRBD1 or TRBD2 may be the D gene (5 bases each). The CDR3 spans 13 residues. V was trimmed by 2 bases and J by 5 bases, leaving 9 bases between them. In germline, CDR1 is KGHSH, CDR2 LQKENI. The full variable domain, completed using reference TRBV18 and TRBJ2-5, is NAGVMQNPRHLVRRRGQEARLRCSPMKGHSHVYWYRQLPEEGLKFMVYLQKENIIDESGMPKERFSAEFPKEGPSILRIQQVVRGDSAAYFCASSPGGDETQYFGPGTRLLVL.

This clonotype was detected only a few times. The rearrangement links TRBV7-9 to TRBJ2-7; 9 bases align to TRBD1. CDR3 size: 16 residues. With V trimmed by 1 base and J by 0 bases, 4 bases remained unmatched. The V gene's germline CDR1 is SEHNR and CDR2 FQNEAQ (reference sequence). CDR3 region: CASSLVGTGYSYEQYF. CDR3 nucleotide sequence: TGTGCCAGCAGCTTAGTTGGGACAGGGTACTCCTACGAGCAGTACTTC.

This clonotype was detected only a few times. The chain joins TRBV7-6 to TRBJ2-7; 10 bases line up with TRBD2. J lost 2 bases, V lost 3 bases, and 4 bases had no gene match. The germline V gene has CDR1 SGHVS and CDR2 FNYEAQ. CDR3 length: 15 residues. The CDR3 loop is CASSFSSGSTYEQYF. For the CDR3, the DNA is TGTGCCAGCAGCTTTTCTAGCGGGAGTACCTACGAGCAGTACTTC.

This clonotype was detected only a few times. The chain has TRBV9 and TRBJ2-2; TRBD2 aligns across 9 bases. Germline V CDR1 and CDR2: SGDLS, YYNGEE. This CDR3 spans 16 amino acids. Unmatched junction bases numbered 4, after V lost 0 bases and J lost 4 bases. In DNA form, the CDR3 reads TGTGCCAGCAGCGTAGATTTGCGGGAGGGCACCGGGGAGCTGTTTTTT. Its protein is CASSVDLREGTGELFF.

This clonotype was detected a few times. The chain couples TRBV7-9 to TRBJ2-1; 9 bases line up with TRBD2. Germline trimming cut 7 bases from V and 8 bases from J; bases unmatched to any gene: 6. The CDR3 loop spans 13 amino acids. CDR1 is SEHNR and CDR2 is FQNEAQ in the germline V gene (reference sequence). CDR3 bases: TGTGCCAGCACTAATAGCGGGAGCTATGAGCAGTTCTTC. Its translation is CASTNSGSYEQFF.

This clonotype was recorded only once. The chain is built from TRBV6-5 and TRBJ2-4; perhaps TRBD1 as D (5 bases). The V end lost 2 bases, the J end lost 1 base, and 15 bases lay between the germline ends. Looked up from germline, CDR1 is MNHEY and CDR2 is SVGAGI. The CDR3 extends over 17 amino acids. The CDR3 loop is CASSYPQRAGAKNIQYF. For the CDR3, the DNA is TGTGCCAGCAGTTACCCGCAAAGGGCAGGGGCCAAAAACATTCAGTACTTC.

The rearrangement joins TRBV20-1 to TRBJ2-2; 13 bases are shared with TRBD2. Germline V gene sequence: CDR1 DFQATT, CDR2 SNEGSKA (reference sequence). The CDR3 has 17 residues. With 2 bases clipped from V and 7 bases from J, the junction kept 10 bases outside the gene matches. CDR3 DNA: TGCAGTGCTAGACCGTGGACTAGCGGGAGTACGGTCGGGGAGCTGTTTTTT. Translation: CSARPWTSGSTVGELFF.

The chain has TRBV3-1 and TRBJ1-6; D unresolved. Germline V gene data show CDR1 as LGHDT and CDR2 as YNNKEL (reference sequence). This CDR3 has 12 residues. Trimming took off 4 bases at V and 11 bases at J, with 9 bases between the two ends. CDR3 amino acids: CASSLGTPPLHF. The CDR3 coding sequence is TGTGCCAGCAGCCTGGGAACACCACCCCTCCACTTT.

The CDR3 is CSVKSTNTGELFF. The CDR3 DNA sequence: TGCAGCGTGAAAAGTACGAACACCGGGGAGCTGTTTTTT. The rearrangement links TRBV29-1 to TRBJ2-2; D gene uncertain. CDR3 length equals 13 residues. Germline V lookup: CDR1 SQVTM, CDR2 ANQGSEA. Deletions cut 6 bases from V and 0 bases from J, with 8 bases between.